This TCR beta chain comes out of a study of T cell responses to AZD1222 COVID-19 vaccine (dated by TCRdb to the early 2020s). At the level of the whole study: A total of 230 to 250 trial participants underwent TCR sequencing, of whom around 210 had received two doses of AZD1222 and some 26 had received two doses of the MenACWY control vaccine. Trial participants were enrolled by age into 18-55, 56-69 and 70-plus year subgroups, with around 150, 28 and 57 TCR-sequenced participants respectively.

There are 11 amino acids in the CDR3, from cysteine to phenylalanine inclusive. Solely the CDR3 DNA is kept, with 33 bases framed from the first base. V was cut back by 5 bases and J by 7 bases, leaving a gap of 8 bases between them. In the paper's terms, the time point label means: about 28 days (+/-7) after the second vaccine dose. AZD1222 recipients with second doses at about 4 weeks or about 12 weeks were pooled, because spike-specific TCR depth and breadth did not differ between schedules. Samples from vaccinated people were obtained from the UK trials COV001 and COV002, which included a single-blind randomized controlled phase 2/3 trial of AZD1222 (ChAdOx1 nCoV-19) in healthy adults. For TCRbeta chain sequencing, PBMC samples from trial participants were taken at day 0 and at day 28 after the second dose. This clone was seen once. No antigen is known for it. Base qualities are not at hand, and no much larger clone is one base apart.

Broader findings and caveats from the paper: Reportedly, close to half of the unique spike-specific TCRs recognized epitopes lying outside the regions that are mutated in the B.1.351 and B.1.1.7 variants. A significant rise in spike-specific TCR breadth and depth was observed after two AZD1222 doses relative to day 0 and relative to MenACWY recipients. In the small 56-69-year group, the increase in depth fell short of significance, most likely because of low power. The vaccine-associated CD4 TCRs covered the entire spike protein, and the dominant responses fell in regions 160-218 and 743-854. Because no samples from the day 14 peak response were available, repertoires could be characterized only after the peak T cell response. Conclusions about previously exposed vaccinees are limited because only 6 or 7 AZD1222 recipients were SARS-CoV-2 seropositive at baseline. Participants were mostly white British and included more females than males, and it was suggested by the authors that clonal diversity may have been underestimated.

The CDR3 regions of human TCRbeta chains were subjected to immunosequencing. As for how the authors treated the data: TCRs in the repertoires were matched against a reference library of SARS-CoV-2-specific TCRs that had been generated with the MIRA antigen-specificity platform. Breadth meant the fraction of unique TCRs that were SARS-CoV-2-associated, whereas depth meant the fraction of total T cells that were SARS-CoV-2-associated. Using the MIRA data, every spike-specific TCR was mapped to the spike region that the TCR reacted to and assigned to either a CD4 or a CD8 class. Log10-transformed breadth and depth values were compared by one-way ANOVA with Sidak's multiple comparisons tests. TCRdb re-hosts the immuneACCESS table, in-frame sequences only. Its copies lack some clones; in the studies checked, an unresolved V gene accounts for under half of them, and the cause for the rest is not known. V, J and clone size reflect that table, while D and trimming were determined from the DNA. This sample lists some 250,000 clones; 90% to 95% were detected once. Of the sample, around 0.58% is held by the ten largest clones.

The sequencing here drew on peripheral blood, taken 28 days after the second AZD1222 dose. The sequence came from an adult who received the AZD1222 COVID-19 vaccine. The rearrangement joined TRBV12-3 or TRBV12-4 to TRBJ1-2; too little of a D gene remains to name it. The DNA sequence follows: TGTGCCAGCAGTACCTTTGGTGGCTACACCTTC. Its translation reads: CASSTFGGYTF.